This T cell receptor beta chain was recorded in a study of blood T cell repertoires in COVID-19. Study as a whole: PBMCs, B-cell-depleted T cells, or T cells provided the cDNA or gDNA that made up the material.

J was trimmed by 5 bases and V by 4 bases; bases with no gene match: 9. This CDR3 comprises 16 residues. In germline, CDR1 is SGHDT, CDR2 YYEEEE. This table comes from immunoSEQ multiplex PCR, and its TCRdb copy is limited to in-frame clones, with some not included. The repertoire consists of hundreds of thousands of clones, with around 87% occurring once and the leading ten covering over 0.95%. This receptor was taken from a man between 18 and 35 years old who had recovered from COVID-19. Sequenced: PBMCs or T cells enriched from blood (not recorded which). The J gene is TRBJ2-5, the V gene TRBV5-6; 12 bases align to TRBD2. CDR3 in amino acids: CASSPASGGGRETQYF. Written as DNA, the CDR3 is TGTGCCAGCAGCCCCGCTAGCGGGGGGGGCCGTGAGACCCAGTACTTC.